The next 2 T cell receptor beta chains were all read from a single sample in a study of blood T cell repertoires in COVID-19. Clones were read by immunoSEQ multiplex PCR, and TCRdb kept only the in-frame ones, dropping some. The data show about 170,000 clones, about 82% seen once. Sequenced material: peripheral blood. Every receptor here comes from an elderly woman with COVID-19, enrolled during active disease.

J is TRBJ1-2 and V is TRBV5-1; D remains unclear. The germline V and J ends were trimmed by 0 bases and 6 bases, with 12 bases remaining between them. This CDR3 has 14 amino acids. The germline CDR1 and CDR2 sequences are SGHRS and YFSETQ. CDR3: CASSLASDGNGYTF. As DNA, the CDR3 is TGCGCCAGCAGCTTGGCCTCGGACGGGAATGGCTACACCTTC.

The chain combines TRBV5-1 with TRBJ2-1; the D gene is possibly TRBD1 (6 bases). V shed 1 base and J shed 2 bases, with 10 bases lying between them. Per germline, CDR1 SGHRS and CDR2 YFSETQ. CDR3 length: 15 residues. This CDR3 is CASSLSPGAYNEQFF. In nucleotides, the CDR3 is TGCGCCAGCAGCTTGAGCCCAGGGGCCTACAATGAGCAGTTCTTC.